Listed below are T cell receptor beta chains from one sample, sequenced in a study of cytomegalovirus exposure and HLA in healthy donors. Measured with immunoSEQ multiplex PCR; TCRdb has only the in-frame clones, and not every one. Found here are 140,000 or so clones, approximately 65% of them singletons; the top ten hold around 6.3%. The material sequenced was PBMCs. These TCRs come from a woman aged 55-70 years in good health and CMV-seronegative. Both conserved end residues are part of each CDR3. The order of the fields is V gene, J gene, CDR3 protein.

>TRBV5-1|TRBJ1-2
CASSLVGAPGYTF
>TRBV6-1|TRBJ2-3
CASNEAGVIGSDTQYF
>TRBV5-1|TRBJ1-5
CASSLVGAGNQPQHF
>TRBV2|TRBJ1-2
CASSEAGRVYGYTF
>TRBV5-1|TRBJ1-2
CASSLVANRDRVNYGYTF
>TRBV6-1|TRBJ1-4
CASSDLGQGAELFF
>TRBV4-1|TRBJ2-1
CASSWDRSEQFF
>TRBV21-1|TRBJ2-1
CAIEANRKIDNEQFF
>TRBV7-2|TRBJ2-7
CASSLRLAGGEQYF
>TRBV14|TRBJ2-7
CASSQFGGGEQYF
>TRBV7-8|TRBJ2-5
CASSLSGGGEETQYF
>TRBV5-6|TRBJ2-1
CASSLEAGANEQFF
>TRBV5-6|TRBJ1-5
CASSPSGRNQPQHF
>TRBV5-8|TRBJ2-1
CASSPTSGYNEQFF
>TRBV23-1|TRBJ2-7
CASSQGGDRGFFYEQYF
>TRBV6-5|TRBJ2-2
CASSFTGMYTGELFF
>TRBV5-1|TRBJ2-7
CASSRGSLAGEVYEQYF
>TRBV29-1|TRBJ1-1
CSGAGNTEAFF
>TRBV4-3|TRBJ2-2
CASSQDVLANTGELFF
>TRBV5-4|TRBJ1-1
CASSLNTEAFF
>TRBV7-9|TRBJ1-1
CASSPGQGGTEAFF
>TRBV5-1|TRBJ2-2
CASSLIAGMGTGELFF
>TRBV5-1|TRBJ2-7
CASSLAASGAEQYF
>TRBV29-1|TRBJ2-5
CSVQPRAEAQYF
>TRBV11-3|TRBJ1-2
CASSPISSRGRRIGYTF
>TRBV6-9|TRBJ1-2
CASTHGGLKPGQGNGYTF
>TRBV11-3|TRBJ2-1
CASSLAGVDEQFF
>TRBV7-8|TRBJ1-4
CASSQGQGGTNEKLFF
>TRBV6-1|TRBJ1-4
CASSEPTGLEEKLFF
>TRBV18|TRBJ2-1
CASSLPGITYNELFF
>TRBV19|TRBJ1-2
CASSNGQGIYGYTF
>TRBV5-4|TRBJ2-7
CASSLAGTYEQYF
>TRBV6-5|TRBJ2-1
CASSSGVPYNEQFF
>TRBV5-1|TRBJ2-7
CASSLAPGSSYEQYF
>TRBV5-1|TRBJ2-3
CASRPAGGRGADTQYF
>TRBV6-5|TRBJ1-5
CASSYGRGFQPQHF
>TRBV18|TRBJ1-1
CASSSTRGLAEAFF
>TRBV10-3|TRBJ1-1
CAISLGMNTEAFF
>TRBV6-5|TRBJ2-7
CASSLAGPSSYEQYF
>TRBV14|TRBJ1-6
CASSQGQGYNSPLHF
>TRBV25-1|TRBJ2-1
CASSEPSPWAEQFF
>TRBV5-4|TRBJ1-4
CASSLDGQGARFEKLFF
>TRBV4-3|TRBJ2-1
CASSQDLFGEQFF
>TRBV5-8|TRBJ2-7
CASSRDRASYEQYF
>TRBV19|TRBJ1-2
CASSILRQGANGYGYTF
>TRBV2|TRBJ1-2
CASSEGGLGGGYTF
>TRBV6-6|TRBJ1-3
CASSYSRDSGNTIYF
>TRBV4-1|TRBJ2-1
CASSQEMGTSGRYNEQFF
>TRBV7-9|TRBJ1-1
CASSNSNPPEAFF
>TRBV7-3|TRBJ2-7
CASSLVGQGVYEQYF
>TRBV11-2|TRBJ1-2
CASSLLGTQGGYTF
>TRBV5-5|TRBJ2-5
CASNLGTGKGETQYF
>TRBV28|TRBJ1-2
CASSLYRTGVNYGYTF
>TRBV2|TRBJ1-5
CASTPGQGNQPQHF
>TRBV9|TRBJ2-1
CASTGQGNNEQFF